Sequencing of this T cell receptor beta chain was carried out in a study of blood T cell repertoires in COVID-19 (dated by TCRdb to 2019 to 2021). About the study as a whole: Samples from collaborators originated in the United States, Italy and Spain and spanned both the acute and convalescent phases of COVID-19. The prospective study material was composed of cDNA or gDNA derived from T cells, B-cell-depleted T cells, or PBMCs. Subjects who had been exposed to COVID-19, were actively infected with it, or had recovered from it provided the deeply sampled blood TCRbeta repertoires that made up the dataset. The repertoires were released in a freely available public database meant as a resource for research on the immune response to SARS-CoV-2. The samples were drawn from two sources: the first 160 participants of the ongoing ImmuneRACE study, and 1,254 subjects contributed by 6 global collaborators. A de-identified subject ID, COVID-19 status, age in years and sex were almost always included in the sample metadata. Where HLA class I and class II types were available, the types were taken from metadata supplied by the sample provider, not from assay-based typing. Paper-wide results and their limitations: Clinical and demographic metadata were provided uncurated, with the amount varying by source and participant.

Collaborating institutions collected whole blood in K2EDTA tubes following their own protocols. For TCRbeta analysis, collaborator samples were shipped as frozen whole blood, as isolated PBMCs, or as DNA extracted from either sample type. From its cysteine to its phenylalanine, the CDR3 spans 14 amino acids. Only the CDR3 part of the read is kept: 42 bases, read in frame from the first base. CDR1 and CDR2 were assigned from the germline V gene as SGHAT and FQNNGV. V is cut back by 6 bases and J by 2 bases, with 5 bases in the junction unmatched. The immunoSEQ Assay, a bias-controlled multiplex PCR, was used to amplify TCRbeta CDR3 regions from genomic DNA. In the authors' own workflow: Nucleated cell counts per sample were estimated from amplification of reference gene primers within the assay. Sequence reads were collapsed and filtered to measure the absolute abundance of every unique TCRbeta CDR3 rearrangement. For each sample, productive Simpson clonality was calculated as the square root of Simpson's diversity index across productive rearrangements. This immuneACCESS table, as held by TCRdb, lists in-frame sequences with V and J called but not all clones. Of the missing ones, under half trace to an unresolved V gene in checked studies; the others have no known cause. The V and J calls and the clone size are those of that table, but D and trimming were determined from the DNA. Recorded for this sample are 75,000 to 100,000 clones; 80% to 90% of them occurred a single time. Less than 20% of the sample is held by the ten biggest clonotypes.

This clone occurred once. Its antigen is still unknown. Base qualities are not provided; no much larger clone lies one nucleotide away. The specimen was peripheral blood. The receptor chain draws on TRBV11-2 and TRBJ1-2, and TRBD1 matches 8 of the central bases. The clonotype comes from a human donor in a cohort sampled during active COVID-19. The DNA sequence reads TGTGCCAGCAGGGTGGACAGGGACAACTATGGCTACACCTTC. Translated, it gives CASRVDRDNYGYTF.